The 27 T cell receptor beta chains presented below share a single source sample, sequenced in a study of T-cell memory formation after mild COVID-19. In TCRdb, the 5' RACE reads were re-called with MiXCR into one record per CDR3 protein. The sample lists over 450,000 distinct CDR3 sequences; just over 20% were seen once. The sample taken for sequencing was PBMCs or a T cell subset sorted from them (not recorded which). The receptors shown here come from an adult woman who had mild COVID-19 (a few samples of this study predate the infection). Cell type and time point are not known.

This chain links TRBV4-1 with TRBJ1-3, with no clear D. The V end lost 6 bases, the J end lost 1 base, and 16 bases lay between the germline ends. The CDR3 loop spans 16 amino acids. CDR1 and CDR2 (germline): MGHRA, YSYEKL. The CDR3 is CASRPVGSRSGNTIYF. The CDR3 nucleotides read TGCGCCAGCAGGCCCGTAGGGAGTCGTTCTGGAAACACCATATATTTT.

There are a few counts of this clonotype. The genes are TRBV5-1 and TRBJ1-1; the match to TRBD1 covers 8 bases. The CDR3 extends over 14 amino acids. In germline, CDR1 is SGHRS, CDR2 YFSETQ. V lost 3 bases to trimming and J lost 11 bases; unmatched junction nucleotides: 12. The CDR3 loop is CASSSTGDTHRAFF. Written as DNA, the CDR3 is TGCGCCAGCAGCTCGACAGGGGACACACACAGGGCTTTCTTT.

The chain links TRBV14 to TRBJ1-1; D gene unclear. With 4 bases removed from V and 2 bases from J, the gap between germline ends came to 5 bases. CDR3 length equals 12 residues. The germline CDR1 and CDR2 sequences are SGHDN and FVKESK. The CDR3 loop reads CASSPYNTEAFF. In nucleotides, the CDR3 is TGTGCCAGCAGCCCGTATAACACTGAAGCTTTCTTT. The full variable domain, in which reference TRBV14 and TRBJ1-1 provide the parts outside the CDR3, is EAGVTQFPSHSVIEKGQTVTLRCDPISGHDNLYWYRRVMGKEIKFLLHFVKESKQDESGMPNNRFLAERTGGTYSTLKVQPAELEDSGVYFCASSPYNTEAFFGQGTRLTVV.

This clonotype was observed at least ten times. The J gene is TRBJ2-3, the V gene TRBV7-9; 9 bases are a match to TRBD1. In germline, CDR1 is SEHNR, CDR2 FQNEAQ (reference sequence). J gave up 0 bases and V 4 bases, and 8 bases lay outside the gene matches. The CDR3 is made up of 17 amino acids. The CDR3 bases are TGTGCCAGCAGCTCCGGCAAACAGGGGGCCAGCACAGATACGCAGTATTTT. Its protein product is CASSSGKQGASTDTQYF.

The table lists this clonotype with many counts. The CDR3 here is CASSLAGTGSYEQYF. The DNA of the CDR3 is TGTGCCAGCAGCTTAGCCGGGACAGGCTCCTACGAGCAGTACTTC. The chain combines TRBV7-2 with TRBJ2-7; 8 bases fit TRBD1. The CDR3 extends over 15 amino acids. In germline, CDR1 is SGHTA, CDR2 FQGNSA. V was pared by 0 bases and J by 0 bases, with 1 base of the junction left unmatched.

This clonotype was observed at least ten times. The V call is TRBV3-1, the J call TRBJ2-3, with a possible D match to TRBD1 (5 bases). Germline values: CDR1 LGHDT, CDR2 YNNKEL (reference sequence). The CDR3 covers 16 residues. V was shortened by 1 base and J by 1 base, with 12 bases between the two germline ends. The CDR3 is CASSQGVGVRTDTQYF. In DNA, the CDR3 is TGTGCCAGCAGCCAAGGAGTAGGGGTTCGCACAGATACGCAGTATTTT.

There are many counts of this clonotype. The chain has TRBV5-6 and TRBJ2-3; D is unclear. CDR1 is SGHDT, CDR2 YYEEEE, per germline. V was pared by 0 bases and J by 1 base, with 15 bases between. This CDR3 has 17 residues. The CDR3 DNA reads as TGTGCCAGCAGCTTGGCCCACCGGTTCACCGGCACAGATACGCAGTATTTT. Protein product: CASSLAHRFTGTDTQYF.

This clonotype has more than one count but fewer than ten. The chain is built from TRBV30 and TRBJ2-5; maybe TRBD2 (5 bases). This CDR3 has 15 residues. The V end lost 0 bases, the J end lost 5 bases, and 16 bases lay between the germline ends. The germline V gene has CDR1 GTSNPN and CDR2 SVGIG (reference sequence). The CDR3 loop reads CAWSVARGRAETQYF. For the CDR3, the DNA is TGTGCCTGGAGTGTTGCACGAGGGCGGGCGGAGACCCAGTACTTC. The full variable domain, with the rest looked up from reference TRBV30 and TRBJ2-5, is SQTIHQWPATLVQPVGSPLSLECTVEGTSNPNLYWYRQAAGRGLQLLFYSVGIGQISSEVPQNLSASRPQDRQFILSSKKLLLSDSGFYLCAWSVARGRAETQYFGPGTRLLVL.

J is TRBJ1-1 and V is TRBV3-1, with D possibly TRBD1 on 6 matching bases. V was cut by 3 bases and J by 7 bases, with 6 bases left in between. Per germline, CDR1 LGHDT and CDR2 YNNKEL (reference sequence). The CDR3 is 11 residues long. CDR3 bases: TGTGCCAGCAGCCAGGACAGTGAAGCTTTCTTT. Translation: CASSQDSEAFF.

This clonotype was seen more than once but under ten times. J is TRBJ2-2 and V is TRBV15; a possible D gene is TRBD1 (6 bases). Trimming took 2 bases from V and 6 from J, leaving 10 bases between them. Germline V CDR1 and CDR2: LNHNV, YYDKDF (reference sequence). This CDR3 is built from 14 residues. Here the CDR3 reads CATSRIDRPGELFF. The CDR3 bases are TGTGCCACCAGCAGAATTGACAGGCCCGGGGAGCTGTTTTTT.

The chain is built from TRBV7-2 and TRBJ2-1; 11 bases fit TRBD2. CDR3 length: 15 amino acids. Germline CDR1 SGHTA, CDR2 FQGNSA. The V segment lost 4 bases and the J segment 7 bases; nucleotides outside the gene matches: 6. The CDR3 sequence is CASSSVAGGWNEQFF. Here the CDR3 DNA reads TGTGCCAGCAGCTCGGTAGCGGGGGGGTGGAATGAGCAGTTCTTC.

V usage is TRBV7-9 and J usage is TRBJ2-5, with D perhaps matching TRBD2 (5 bases). CDR1 is SEHNR, CDR2 FQNEAQ, per germline (reference sequence). This CDR3 region has 17 residues. Deletions cut 0 bases from V and 5 bases from J, with 19 bases between. CDR3 protein: CASSLAPSSLGYETQYF. The CDR3 DNA reads as TGTGCCAGCAGCTTAGCGCCCTCTAGCTTGGGGTACGAGACCCAGTACTTC. Based on the CDR3 plus reference TRBV7-9 and TRBJ2-5, the full variable domain is DTGVSQNPRHKITKRGQNVTFRCDPISEHNRLYWYRQTLGQGPEFLTYFQNEAQLEKSRLLSDRFSAERPKGSFSTLEIQRTEQGDSAMYLCASSLAPSSLGYETQYFGPGTRLLVL.

Only a few counts were recorded for this clonotype. V usage is TRBV12-3 or TRBV12-4 and J usage is TRBJ2-3; D could derive from TRBD1 or TRBD2 (6 bases each). With 6 bases removed from V and 7 bases from J, the gap between germline ends came to 11 bases. The CDR3 sequence is 12 residues long. The CDR3 reads CASREGHNTQYF. The CDR3 DNA follows: TGTGCCAGCAGGGAGGGACATAATACGCAGTATTTT.

The rearrangement links TRBV6-2 or TRBV6-3 to TRBJ2-1; 12 bases align to TRBD1. The CDR3 contains 15 residues. With 6 bases clipped from V and 8 bases from J, the junction kept 8 bases outside the gene matches. Germline V lookup: CDR1 MNHEY, CDR2 SVGEGT. DNA for the CDR3: TGTGCCAGCAGAGACCGGGACAGGGGGCTCCATGAGCAGTTCTTC. Its translation: CASRDRDRGLHEQFF.

J is TRBJ2-2 and V is TRBV2; D is possibly TRBD1 or TRBD2 (5 bases each). This CDR3 region has 13 residues. The V gene lost 3 bases and the J gene lost 7 bases, with 9 bases spanning the gap. Per the germline V gene, CDR1 is SNHLY and CDR2 is FYNNEI. For the CDR3, the DNA is TGTGCCAGCAGTGATCGGGGCGGCGGGGAGCTGTTTTTT. Its protein product is CASSDRGGGELFF.

The J gene is TRBJ2-1, the V gene TRBV19, with 10 positions matching TRBD2. Germline-derived CDR1 and CDR2 are LNHDA and SQIVND (reference sequence). There are 13 residues in the CDR3. With V trimmed by 10 bases and J by 4 bases, 4 bases remained unmatched. The CDR3 DNA sequence: TGTGCCACTTCTAGCGGGAGATACAATGAGCAGTTCTTC. The encoded protein is CATSSGRYNEQFF.

This clonotype has only a few counts. The V and J genes are TRBV4-2 and TRBJ2-1; TRBD2 matches at 13 bases. V lost 1 base to trimming and J lost 8 bases; unmatched junction nucleotides: 5. This CDR3 has 16 residues. Per germline, CDR1 LGHNA and CDR2 YNFKEQ. The CDR3 sequence: CASSQVGLAGIDEQFF. CDR3 DNA sequence: TGTGCCAGCAGCCAAGTGGGACTAGCGGGAATCGATGAGCAGTTCTTC.

The chain uses TRBV4-1 and TRBJ2-3; D perhaps matches TRBD1 (5 bases). CDR3 length equals 14 residues. Germline loops: CDR1 MGHRA, CDR2 YSYEKL. Trimming took off 5 bases at V and 1 base at J, with 10 bases between the two ends. For the CDR3, the DNA is TGCGCCAGCAGCTACCAGGGTGGCACAGATACGCAGTATTTT. This sequence encodes CASSYQGGTDTQYF.

This clonotype showed up just a few times. This chain connects TRBV4-1 to TRBJ2-7, with D perhaps TRBD1 (6 bases). V was trimmed by 0 bases and J by 2 bases, leaving 14 bases between them. This CDR3 has 16 amino acids. Germline assignment: CDR1 MGHRA and CDR2 YSYEKL. Here the CDR3 DNA reads TGCGCCAGCAGCCAAGACCGGACAGATTCCGCCTACGAGCAGTACTTC. It encodes CASSQDRTDSAYEQYF.

This chain links TRBV6-1 with TRBJ1-5, with no clear D. The V and J ends lost 3 bases and 0 bases respectively, with 6 bases between them. The CDR3 covers 14 residues. CDR1 is MNHNS, CDR2 SASEGT, per germline. The CDR3 coding sequence is TGTGCCAGCAGTGATCTTTATAGCAATCAGCCCCAGCATTTT. It is translated as CASSDLYSNQPQHF.

The rearrangement joins TRBV18 to TRBJ2-3; D is undetermined. This CDR3 is built from 13 residues. Deletions cut 3 bases from V and 6 bases from J, with 10 bases between. CDR1 KGHSH and CDR2 LQKENI come from the germline V gene. The CDR3 DNA sequence: TGTGCCAGCTCACCGGTTGCAGGTGATACGCAGTATTTT. Amino acids: CASSPVAGDTQYF.

The chain is built from TRBV7-8 and TRBJ2-3; 8 bases are shared with TRBD1. CDR1 is SGHVS and CDR2 is FQNEAQ in the germline V gene. The CDR3 loop spans 15 amino acids. V was clipped by 5 bases and J by 0 bases; unmatched bases: 4. CDR3 nucleotides: TGTGCCAGCAGCCATGACAGGGGTAGCACAGATACGCAGTATTTT. It codes for CASSHDRGSTDTQYF.

V is TRBV12-3 or TRBV12-4 and J is TRBJ2-3; 11 nucleotides line up with TRBD2. Trimming took 4 bases from V and 4 from J; bases not matched to a gene: 7. This CDR3 has 16 residues. CDR3 bases: TGTGCCAGCAGTTCCCCCATGACTAGCGGGGCAGATACGCAGTATTTT. It yields the protein CASSSPMTSGADTQYF.

V gene TRBV6-6 combines with J gene TRBJ2-7, with TRBD1 identical over 9 bases. J was trimmed by 0 bases and V by 5 bases; bases with no gene match: 5. The length of the CDR3 is 15 residues. Germline V lookup: CDR1 MNHNY, CDR2 SVGAGI (reference sequence). CDR3: CASSTDRGNSYEQYF. DNA of the CDR3: TGTGCCAGCAGTACGGACAGGGGAAACTCCTACGAGCAGTACTTC.

This clonotype has more than one count but fewer than ten. V gene TRBV20-1 combines with J gene TRBJ1-2; 8 bases are shared with TRBD1. The CDR3 is 13 residues long. Trimming removed 6 bases from V and 7 bases from J; junction bases left unmatched: 10. Germline CDR1 is DFQATT and CDR2 is SNEGSKA (reference sequence). CDR3 residues: CSAGGQAPGGYTF. The CDR3 region has the DNA TGCAGTGCGGGGGGACAGGCCCCGGGTGGCTACACCTTC.

The chain employs TRBV24-1 and TRBJ2-3; D not resolved. Trimming cost V 3 bases and J 3 bases, with 6 bases left between them. Germline CDR1 reads KGHDR; CDR2 reads SFDVKD. The CDR3 has 13 amino acids. This CDR3 reads CATSDPTTDTQYF. CDR3 DNA: TGTGCCACCAGTGATCCGACTACAGATACGCAGTATTTT.

In nucleotides, the CDR3 is TGTGCCAGCAGTTACCGGGGGCTGCGCACTGAAGCTTTCTTT. Translated: CASSYRGLRTEAFF. The chain recombines TRBV6-5 with TRBJ1-1, with D perhaps matching TRBD1 (6 bases). Trimming took 2 bases from V and 4 from J, leaving 11 bases between them. This CDR3 contains 14 residues. The germline gives CDR1 MNHEY, CDR2 SVGAGI.